This TCR beta chain is from a study of blood T cells in healthy people across ages. Overall study: When template switching was applied, about one barcoded beta molecule was captured per two T cells.

The CDR3 consists of 13 residues. V lost 6 bases and J lost 5, with 13 bases in between. CDR1 is SNHLY, CDR2 FYNNEI, per germline. A J-beta primer mix and a sample-barcoded 5' primer were used in a second PCR of about 7 to 11 cycles. MiXCR was run by TCRdb on the 5' RACE reads, yielding one entry per CDR3 protein. Counted here are approximately 1,700,000 distinct CDR3 sequences, about two fifths occurring once; the ten biggest clones make up more than 20%. This clonotype has a handful of counts. V usage is TRBV2 and J usage is TRBJ1-2; weak D call: TRBD1 (5 bases). Sequenced sample: blood. This receptor was taken from a human donor in good health. The CDR3 DNA reads TGTGCCAGCAGGGTGACAGCCCGGTATGGCTACACCTTC. It specifies CASRVTARYGYTF.